Below are 22 T cell receptor beta chains sequenced from a single sample in a study. From the 5' RACE reads, TCRdb called clonotypes with MiXCR, one entry per CDR3 protein. The sample lists 40,000 to 65,000 distinct CDR3 sequences, roughly a quarter seen once, with 3.2% in the top ten. Material: tumor-infiltrating naive CD4+ T cells sorted from the breast tumor. The sample's subset: naive CD4+ T cells, CD4+CD45RA+CD25-. These receptors came from a female donor with breast cancer.

The table lists this clonotype with a few counts. Relative to the germline gene, one junction end is altered; a read error may explain this. The chain couples TRBV7-8 to TRBJ2-7; TRBD2 is a possible D gene (5 bases). Germline V CDR1 and CDR2: SGHVS, FQNEAQ. The CDR3 has 12 residues. CDR3 in amino acids: CASSSKRSPEDF. CDR3 sequence (DNA): TGTGCCAGCAGCTCCAAAAGGTCCCCGGAGGACTTC.

This clonotype occurred a few times. The CDR3 protein is CSALTSGRYNEQFF. CDR3 coding DNA: TGCAGTGCTTTAACTAGCGGGAGATACAATGAGCAGTTCTTC. The J gene is TRBJ2-1, the V gene TRBV20-1; the match to TRBD2 covers 11 bases. The ends lost 5 bases at V and 4 bases at J; junction bases unmatched: 4. The CDR3 covers 14 residues. The germline gives CDR1 DFQATT, CDR2 SNEGSKA (reference sequence).

This chain connects TRBV7-2 to TRBJ2-1; D might be TRBD1 or TRBD2, each matching 5 bases. The CDR3 length is 16 residues. Germline V gives CDR1 SGHTA, CDR2 FQGNSA. V dropped 4 bases and J dropped 9 bases, with 22 bases sitting between them. The CDR3 spells CASSSTNRGAGGEQFF. The DNA for the CDR3 is TGTGCCAGCAGCTCTACCAATAGAGGGGCCGGAGGTGAGCAGTTCTTC.

The genes are TRBV6-5 and TRBJ2-7; perhaps TRBD1 as D (6 bases). V lost 4 bases to trimming and J lost 0 bases, with 13 bases between them. This CDR3 is built from 15 residues. Germline CDR1 reads MNHEY; CDR2 reads SVGAGI. CDR3 nucleotide sequence: TGTGCCAGCAGTTCACGACAGGCCCGCTCCTACGAGCAGTACTTC. It is translated as CASSSRQARSYEQYF.

This clonotype was counted once. The rearrangement links TRBV6-1 to TRBJ1-6, with D maybe TRBD1 (6 bases). Germline CDR1 MNHNS, CDR2 SASEGT. The CDR3 has 14 residues. V was clipped by 9 bases and J by 10 bases, with 19 bases between them. CDR3 sequence (DNA): TGTGCCAGAAAATCAACAGGGCTATTCTCACCCCTCCACTTT. Translating it yields CARKSTGLFSPLHF.

Within the sample, this clonotype is medium-sized. This chain connects TRBV7-9 to TRBJ1-1, with D perhaps matching TRBD1 (6 bases). The germline CDR1 and CDR2 sequences are SEHNR and FQNEAQ (reference sequence). The CDR3 spans 13 residues. Trimming shortened V by 5 bases and J by 3 bases, and 10 bases separated the two germline ends. The CDR3 sequence: CASSPRGDTEAFF. Written as DNA, the CDR3 is TGTGCCAGCAGCCCGAGGGGGGACACTGAAGCTTTCTTT.

This clonotype was counted at least ten times. The chain employs TRBV30 and TRBJ1-5; TRBD1 matches 10 bases. J lost 3 bases, V lost 0 bases, and 5 bases had no gene match. In germline, CDR1 is GTSNPN, CDR2 SVGIG (reference sequence). The CDR3 totals 16 residues. The DNA of the CDR3 is TGTGCCTGGAGTGTGTGGACAGGGGGAGTCAATCAGCCCCAGCATTTT. Its translation is CAWSVWTGGVNQPQHF.

Regarding this clonotype: A much larger clonotype is one base distant, so this may be a read error. The conserved phenylalanine or tryptophan is not found at the CDR3 terminus, so this likely reflects a read error. This rearrangement joins TRBV6-1 to TRBJ1-2; 7 bases align to TRBD1. The CDR3 has 13 residues. Germline CDR1 is MNHNS and CDR2 is SASEGT. With 5 bases clipped from V and 7 bases from J, the junction kept 7 bases outside the gene matches. CDR3 sequence (DNA): TGTGCCAGCAGTCCCGTACAGGGGTCTGGCTACACCTCC. It encodes CASSPVQGSGYTS.

The rearrangement links TRBV29-1 to TRBJ1-2; a possible D gene is TRBD1 (6 bases). Germline CDR1 reads SQVTM; CDR2 reads ANQGSEA. The V end was cut by 4 bases, the J end by 2 bases, with 8 bases between. The CDR3 is 12 residues long. CDR3 protein: CSVVGGNYGYTF. CDR3 in DNA: TGCAGCGTTGTAGGGGGGAACTATGGCTACACCTTC.

A remark on this clonotype: Because the CDR3 is missing its conserved closing phenylalanine or tryptophan, this is likely a read error. This chain links TRBV7-3 with TRBJ2-3; the match to TRBD1 covers 8 bases. The CDR3 runs to 14 residues. V dropped 2 bases and J dropped 5; count of bases not matched to a gene: 3. CDR1 and CDR2 (germline): SGHTA, FQGTGA. Written as DNA, the CDR3 is TGTGCCAGCAGCTTAGGACAGGGTGGAGATACGCAGTATTTA. Its translation: CASSLGQGGDTQYL.

CDR3 region: CASSLYGEVDTQYF. Written as DNA, the CDR3 is TGCGCCAGCAGCTTGTACGGGGAGGTAGATACGCAGTATTTT. The chain carries TRBV5-1 and TRBJ2-3; D perhaps matches TRBD2 (6 bases). The CDR3 consists of 14 residues. Per germline, CDR1 SGHRS and CDR2 YFSETQ. V dropped 1 base and J dropped 5 bases, with 11 bases sitting between them.

This clonotype was found many times. The rearrangement uses TRBV4-1 and TRBJ1-4; D gene unclear. This CDR3 has 15 amino acids. Germline V gene data show CDR1 as MGHRA and CDR2 as YSYEKL. V was pared by 1 base and J by 7 bases, with 13 bases between. For the CDR3, the DNA is TGCGCCAGCAGCCAAGGGAGGGCGATGAGTGAAAAACTGTTTTTT. Translation gives CASSQGRAMSEKLFF.

This clonotype appeared a single time. Given a much more abundant clone one base away, this may be a read error. The chain combines TRBV29-1 with TRBJ1-1, with a weak D call TRBD1 (6 bases). This CDR3 comprises 13 residues. Between the trimmed V and J ends, which lost 7 bases and 5 bases, there was a span of 17 bases. Germline V gene sequence: CDR1 SQVTM, CDR2 ANQGSEA. CDR3 in DNA: TGCAGCGCTGGAGCTGGAGGGGGGACTGAAGCTTTCTTT. This encodes CSAGAGGGTEAFF.

Comment on this clonotype: A much larger clone sits a single nucleotide away, making a read error possible. It is likely a read error, because the conserved phenylalanine at the end of the CDR3 is missing. The DNA for the CDR3 is TGCGCCAGCAGCCAGGTTCAGAGTAACTATGGCTACACCGTC. This translates into CASSQVQSNYGYTV. The chain carries TRBV4-1 and TRBJ1-2; D is uncertain. The CDR3 sequence is 14 residues long. V lost 3 bases and J 1 base, leaving 9 bases between the germline ends. The V gene's germline CDR1 is MGHRA and CDR2 YSYEKL.

The chain carries TRBV15 and TRBJ1-2; TRBD1 matches 10 bases. The CDR3 is 17 amino acids. V shed 2 bases, J shed 5 bases, and the junction held 11 bases outside the gene matches. The germline CDR1 and CDR2 sequences are LNHNV and YYDKDF (reference sequence). The CDR3 DNA follows: TGTGCCACCAGCAGATCCGGGACAGGGGCAACCTATTATGGCTACACCTTC. Translation: CATSRSGTGATYYGYTF.

About this clonotype: Relative to the germline gene, one junction end is altered; a read error may explain this. The chain couples TRBV24-1 to TRBJ2-2, with D possibly TRBD2 on 6 matching bases. CDR3 size: 11 residues. The germline V gene encodes CDR1 KGHDR and CDR2 SFDVKD. This chain's CDR3 is CATSEGGELLF. The DNA of the CDR3 is TGTGCCACCAGTGAGGGCGGGGAGCTGTTATTT.

This clonotype was found a few times. This chain uses TRBV6-1 with TRBJ1-2, with TRBD1 identical over 9 bases. Per the germline V gene, CDR1 is MNHNS and CDR2 is SASEGT. V was clipped by 3 bases and J by 5 bases; unmatched bases: 13. The CDR3 covers 17 residues. CDR3 DNA: TGTGCCAGCAGTGATGGGGGAAGCCGGACAGGGGATTATGGCTACACCTTC. Translation: CASSDGGSRTGDYGYTF.

This clonotype was seen more than once but under ten times. This chain joins TRBV18 and TRBJ1-6; 7 bases agree with TRBD1. V shed 3 bases and J 5 bases; nucleotides not matched to a gene: 7. There are 16 residues in the CDR3. The germline CDR1 and CDR2 sequences are KGHSH and LQKENI. The CDR3 DNA reads as TGTGCCAGCTCACCGGCAGGGACAGTTGATAATTCACCCCTCCACTTT. Translated: CASSPAGTVDNSPLHF. The whole variable domain, filled in from reference TRBV18 and TRBJ1-6, reads NAGVMQNPRHLVRRRGQEARLRCSPMKGHSHVYWYRQLPEEGLKFMVYLQKENIIDESGMPKERFSAEFPKEGPSILRIQQVVRGDSAAYFCASSPAGTVDNSPLHFGNGTRLTVT.

This sequence joins TRBV5-1 and TRBJ1-2; possible D gene TRBD1, 5 bases. The CDR3 has 14 residues. In germline, CDR1 is SGHRS, CDR2 YFSETQ. The ends were cut back, 6 bases at V and 2 bases at J, with 14 bases in the middle. DNA of the CDR3: TGCGCCAGCAACTCTGCGGCAGGGAACTATGGCTACACCTTC. This codes for CASNSAAGNYGYTF.

This clonotype was counted a few times. V gene TRBV7-2 combines with J gene TRBJ2-7; TRBD2 matches at 11 bases. The CDR3 consists of 16 residues. V was pared by 5 bases and J by 0 bases, with 6 bases of the junction left unmatched. The germline gives CDR1 SGHTA, CDR2 FQGNSA. This CDR3 is CASSTWTSGSSYEQYF. For the CDR3, the DNA is TGTGCCAGCAGCACCTGGACTAGCGGGTCCTCCTACGAGCAGTACTTC.

This clonotype was seen a few times. Being one base from a much bigger clone, this may be a read error. The chain recombines TRBV20-1 with TRBJ1-2, with 7 bases that match TRBD1. The germline V gene has CDR1 DFQATT and CDR2 SNEGSKA (reference sequence). The CDR3 sequence is 15 residues long. The CDR3 loop is CSASNRGRTNYGHTF. CDR3 coding DNA: TGCAGTGCTAGTAACAGGGGCCGAACTAACTATGGCCACACCTTC.

V is TRBV9 and J is TRBJ1-6; TRBD1 is a possible D gene (5 bases). Germline lookup yields CDR1 SGDLS and CDR2 YYNGEE. Trimming pared 2 bases from V and 5 bases from J, leaving 11 bases between. The CDR3 is made up of 15 amino acids. For the CDR3, the DNA is TGTGCCAGCAGCGTTACCGGGACGGATAATTCACCCCTCCACTTT. Protein product: CASSVTGTDNSPLHF. Variable domain in full (rest from reference TRBV9 and TRBJ1-6): DSGVTQTPKHLITATGQRVTLRCSPRSGDLSVYWYQQSLDQGLQFLIQYYNGEERAKGNILERFSAQQFPDLHSELNLSSLELGDSALYFCASSVTGTDNSPLHFGNGTRLTVT.